This T cell receptor (beta chain) appears in the sequencing data of a study of PD-1 blockade in classical Hodgkin lymphoma. Overall study results and limits: Whereas CD4+ TCR diversity had risen significantly by C4D1, CD8+ TCR diversity had not. Newly diagnosed patients were reported to exhibit reduced baseline TCR diversity relative to healthy donors.

Clones were read by immunoSEQ multiplex PCR, and TCRdb kept only the in-frame ones, dropping some. The table lists approximately 100,000 clones, around 89% of them singletons. As regards this clone: The target antigen is unknown.

Exposure to brentuximab vedotin varied, and each patient had relapsed following autologous stem cell transplantation. The sequence was collected from a human donor with classical Hodgkin lymphoma. Sequenced material: peripheral blood mononuclear cells (PBMCs), taken before the second cycle of nivolumab.

CDR3 sequence reads: CASSLSWDGLGKLFF. In DNA, the CDR3 is TGTGCCAGCAGTTTATCCTGGGACGGCCTGGGAAAACTGTTTTTT. V usage is TRBV27 and J usage is TRBJ1-4; possible D gene TRBD1, 5 bases. There are 15 residues in the CDR3. V gave up 0 bases and J gave up 10 bases, with 15 bases separating them. CDR1 is MNHEY and CDR2 is SMNVEV in the germline V gene (reference sequence).